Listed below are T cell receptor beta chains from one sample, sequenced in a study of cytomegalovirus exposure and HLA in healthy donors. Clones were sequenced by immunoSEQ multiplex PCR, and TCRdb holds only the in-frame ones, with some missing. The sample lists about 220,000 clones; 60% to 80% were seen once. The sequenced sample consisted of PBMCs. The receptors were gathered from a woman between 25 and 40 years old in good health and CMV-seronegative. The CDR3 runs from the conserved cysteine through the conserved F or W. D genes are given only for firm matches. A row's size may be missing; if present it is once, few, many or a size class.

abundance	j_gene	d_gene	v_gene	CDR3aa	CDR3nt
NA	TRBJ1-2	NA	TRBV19	CASGRGGDGYTF	TGTGCCAGTGGAAGGGGAGGGGATGGCTACACCTTC
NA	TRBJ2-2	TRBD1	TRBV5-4	CVSSPRQGTANTGELFF	TGTGTCAGCAGCCCCCGACAGGGGACAGCGAACACCGGGGAGCTGTTTTTT
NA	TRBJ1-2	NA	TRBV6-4	CASNERPETNYGYTF	TGTGCCAGCAACGAGCGTCCAGAAACTAACTATGGCTACACCTTC
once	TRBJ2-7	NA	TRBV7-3	CASSLFASSYEQYF	TGTGCCAGCAGCTTGTTTGCTAGCTCCTACGAGCAGTACTTC
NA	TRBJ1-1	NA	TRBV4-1	CASSLNPNTEAFF	TGCGCCAGCAGCCTTAATCCTAACACTGAAGCTTTCTTT
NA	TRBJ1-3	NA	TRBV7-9	CHSSHNSRQDSGNTIYF	TGTCACAGCAGCCACAATTCCCGACAGGACTCTGGAAACACCATATATTTT
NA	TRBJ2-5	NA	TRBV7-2	CASSYRGGQKTQYF	TGTGCCAGCAGCTACCGTGGGGGCCAAAAGACCCAGTACTTC
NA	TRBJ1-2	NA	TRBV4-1	CASSPNRDMTAVAYGYTF	TGCGCCAGCAGCCCAAACCGGGACATGACTGCGGTTGCCTATGGCTACACCTTC
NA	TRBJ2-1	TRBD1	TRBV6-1	CASSQQGASNEQFF	TGTGCCAGCAGTCAACAGGGGGCGAGCAATGAGCAGTTCTTC
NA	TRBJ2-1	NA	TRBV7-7	CASSLAGFNEQFF	TGTGCTAGCAGCTTGGCGGGATTCAATGAGCAGTTCTTC
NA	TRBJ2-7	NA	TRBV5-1	CASSDLIRLPSYEQYF	TGCGCCAGCAGCGACCTCATACGACTTCCCTCCTACGAGCAGTACTTC
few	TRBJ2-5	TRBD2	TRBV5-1	CASSSGTSSQETQYF	TGCGCCAGCAGCTCCGGGACTAGCAGTCAAGAGACCCAGTACTTC
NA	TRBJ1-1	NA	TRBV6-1	CASSPAFSPRTEAFF	TGTGCCAGCAGTCCGGCATTCTCTCCGCGGACTGAAGCTTTCTTT
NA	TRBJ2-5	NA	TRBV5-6	CASSWGRIQETQYF	TGTGCCAGCAGCTGGGGCAGGATCCAAGAGACCCAGTACTTC
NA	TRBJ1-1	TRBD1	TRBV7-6	CASSPLTGVTEAFF	TGTGCCAGCAGCCCTTTGACAGGGGTGACTGAAGCTTTCTTT